These 18 T cell receptor beta chains came from one sample sequenced in a study of persistence of HIV-infected CD4 T cells. Lysates of CMV-infected fibroblasts at 8 to 10 ug/mL stimulated these cells. Sorted nonresponding memory CD4+ T cells were CD40L-negative, CD69-negative, CD45RO-high. This was the immunoSEQ version 4 assay in survey mode. Produced via immunoSEQ multiplex PCR; TCRdb's table is partial and in-frame only. The sample lists approximately 30,000 clones, about four fifths seen once, with 3.5% to 5.5% in the top ten. Their antigens remain unidentified. The input for sequencing was CD4+ T cells sorted from PBMCs after roughly 19-hour stimulation, taken from a patient who received antiretroviral therapy. These receptors all come from an adult man with HIV who was CMV-seropositive.

This clone was observed a handful of times. V is TRBV7-9 and J is TRBJ1-4; D unclear. Germline V lookup: CDR1 SEHNR, CDR2 FQNEAQ (reference sequence). CDR3 length equals 15 residues. Between the trimmed V and J ends, which lost 2 bases and 8 bases, there was a span of 15 bases. CDR3 bases: TGTGCCAGCAGCTTACGTTCGCGACATCCCGAAAAACTGTTTTTT. Protein sequence: CASSLRSRHPEKLFF.

Relative to its sample, this clone is medium-sized. This chain connects TRBV9 to TRBJ1-2; possible D gene TRBD1, 5 bases. The CDR3 runs to 15 residues. Germline V lookup: CDR1 SGDLS, CDR2 YYNGEE. V was cut by 4 bases and J by 4 bases, with 17 bases left in between. For the CDR3, the DNA is TGTGCCAGCAGCCCGCACCGACAGTTAGGCTATGGCTACACCTTC. It specifies CASSPHRQLGYGYTF.

In DNA, the CDR3 is TGTGCCAGTAGTATATCGGCCTACGGAACTAGCACAGATACGCAGTATTTT. It is translated as CASSISAYGTSTDTQYF. The J gene is TRBJ2-3, the V gene TRBV19; no clear D. V was pared by 2 bases and J by 0 bases, with 15 bases between. The V gene's germline CDR1 is LNHDA and CDR2 SQIVND (reference sequence). CDR3 length equals 17 residues.

The chain recombines TRBV7-2 with TRBJ2-1, with 8 bases aligning to TRBD2. Unmatched junction bases numbered 9, after V lost 4 bases and J lost 7 bases. CDR3 length equals 15 residues. Germline loops: CDR1 SGHTA, CDR2 FQGNSA. The DNA of the CDR3 is TGTGCCAGCAGCTCCCTTAGCGGGGTTGGAAATGAGCAGTTCTTC. It specifies CASSSLSGVGNEQFF. The full variable domain, completed using reference TRBV7-2 and TRBJ2-1, is GAGVSQSPSNKVTEKGKDVELRCDPISGHTALYWYRQSLGQGLEFLIYFQGNSAPDKSGLPSDRFSAERTGGSVSTLTIQRTQQEDSAVYLCASSSLSGVGNEQFFGPGTRLTVL.

The count of this clone is one. The chain has TRBV5-8 and TRBJ2-5, with D possibly being TRBD1 or TRBD2 (7 bases each). The CDR3 contains 16 residues. The V gene lost 4 bases and the J gene lost 2 bases, with 18 bases spanning the gap. Germline V gene sequence: CDR1 SGHTS, CDR2 YDEGEE. The CDR3 DNA sequence: TGTGCCAGCAGCCGCGACAGGGAGGGGGGGCAAGAGACCCAGTACTTC. Its protein is CASSRDREGGQETQYF.

The J gene is TRBJ2-3, the V gene TRBV28, with 7 bases identical to TRBD2. V lost 9 bases to trimming and J lost 2 bases; unmatched junction nucleotides: 8. The germline gives CDR1 MDHEN, CDR2 SYDVKM. The CDR3 loop spans 14 amino acids. The DNA for the CDR3 is TGTGCCAGTGGGGGGGGGTTCCACACAGATACGCAGTATTTT. Protein: CASGGGFHTDTQYF.

The rearrangement joins TRBV4-2 to TRBJ2-1; 9 nucleotides agree with TRBD2. J was trimmed by 6 bases and V by 0 bases; bases with no gene match: 9. The CDR3 has 17 residues. The germline gives CDR1 LGHNA, CDR2 YNFKEQ. The CDR3 sequence is CASSQDPGAGGLNEQFF. In nucleotides, the CDR3 is TGTGCCAGCAGCCAAGATCCAGGAGCGGGGGGCCTCAATGAGCAGTTCTTC.

The V call is TRBV5-1, the J call TRBJ1-5, with D maybe TRBD1 (6 bases). Germline CDR1 reads SGHRS; CDR2 reads YFSETQ. V lost 7 bases, J lost 0 bases, and 14 bases lay in between. The CDR3 consists of 15 residues. As DNA, the CDR3 is TGCGCCAGCCCCCATGGGGGGCATAGCAATCAGCCCCAGCATTTT. Amino acids: CASPHGGHSNQPQHF.

The V and J genes are TRBV2 and TRBJ1-2; unclear D gene. V shed 6 bases and J shed 6 bases, with 14 bases lying between them. CDR3 length equals 13 residues. CDR1 and CDR2 from the germline V gene are SNHLY and FYNNEI. Here the CDR3 reads CASSKDQIHGYTF. In DNA form, the CDR3 reads TGTGCCAGCAGCAAGGATCAAATCCATGGCTACACCTTC.

The chain recombines TRBV5-1 with TRBJ2-2; TRBD1 matches at 8 bases. The V gene's germline CDR1 is SGHRS and CDR2 YFSETQ. The V segment lost 4 bases and the J segment 3 bases; nucleotides outside the gene matches: 11. The CDR3 runs 17 residues. The CDR3 region is CASSPSGQGADTGELFF. The CDR3 DNA reads as TGCGCCAGCAGCCCATCCGGGCAGGGGGCGGACACCGGGGAGCTGTTTTTT.

This chain uses TRBV6-4 with TRBJ2-1; 9 bases map to TRBD2. CDR3 length: 17 residues. Unmatched junction bases numbered 10, after V lost 6 bases and J lost 1 base. Per germline, CDR1 MRHNA and CDR2 SNTAGT. This CDR3 is CASSRVAGGLSYNEQFF. CDR3 nucleotide sequence: TGTGCCAGCAGCCGCGTTGCGGGGGGGTTGTCCTACAATGAGCAGTTCTTC.

The chain has TRBV19 and TRBJ1-6; D is perhaps TRBD1 (5 bases). Germline lookup yields CDR1 LNHDA and CDR2 SQIVND (reference sequence). The CDR3 has 16 residues. V lost 6 bases to trimming and J lost 7 bases, with 19 bases between them. The CDR3 sequence is CASRPRGREKNSPLHF. DNA for the CDR3: TGTGCCAGTAGACCTCGGGGCAGGGAGAAGAATTCACCCCTCCACTTT.

In its sample, this clone was seen a few times. This rearrangement joins TRBV7-9 to TRBJ2-7; 9 bases are a match to TRBD1. After removal of 1 base from V and 4 bases from J, the junction contained 5 bases not matched to a gene. This CDR3 is 15 amino acids long. The germline CDR1 and CDR2 sequences are SEHNR and FQNEAQ (reference sequence). CDR3 DNA: TGTGCCAGCAGCTTAGTACGGGACAGGGCTTACGAGCAGTACTTC. It codes for CASSLVRDRAYEQYF. Based on the CDR3 plus reference TRBV7-9 and TRBJ2-7, the full variable domain is DTGVSQNPRHKITKRGQNVTFRCDPISEHNRLYWYRQTLGQGPEFLTYFQNEAQLEKSRLLSDRFSAERPKGSFSTLEIQRTEQGDSAMYLCASSLVRDRAYEQYFGPGTRLTVT.

The chain is built from TRBV27 and TRBJ2-2; a possible D gene is TRBD2 (6 bases). Trimming cost V 6 bases and J 4 bases, with 12 bases left between them. Germline V gives CDR1 MNHEY, CDR2 SMNVEV (reference sequence). The CDR3 length is 14 residues. DNA of the CDR3: TGTGCCAGCAGATTCGGGACTTCCACCGGGGAGCTGTTTTTT. Residues: CASRFGTSTGELFF.

This chain uses TRBV6-1 with TRBJ2-1; possible D gene TRBD1, 5 bases. CDR1 and CDR2 (germline): MNHNS, SASEGT. The CDR3 length is 13 residues. Trimming removed 3 bases at V and 9 bases at J, with 12 bases between. In nucleotides, the CDR3 is TGTGCCAGCAGTGATTTCAGGGATGGTGAGCAGTTCTTC. Amino acids: CASSDFRDGEQFF.

The chain carries TRBV12-3 or TRBV12-4 and TRBJ1-1; D perhaps matches TRBD1 (5 bases). V lost 3 bases and J lost 2, with 7 bases in between. The CDR3 has 13 amino acids. The CDR3 bases are TGTGCCAGCAGTTTTACAGGAAACACTGAAGCTTTCTTT. Protein sequence: CASSFTGNTEAFF.

The chain combines TRBV6-4 with TRBJ2-2; TRBD1 matches 8 bases. CDR1 and CDR2 (germline): MRHNA, SNTAGT. This CDR3 is built from 14 residues. V lost 4 bases, J lost 6 bases, and 4 bases stayed unmatched. The CDR3 spells CASSARGLAGELFF. For the CDR3, the DNA is TGTGCCAGCAGTGCCAGGGGGCTTGCCGGGGAGCTGTTTTTT.

The rearrangement uses TRBV19 and TRBJ2-3, with 7 bases lining up with TRBD2. The CDR3 totals 14 residues. Per germline, CDR1 LNHDA and CDR2 SQIVND (reference sequence). V gave up 3 bases and J gave up 0 bases; unmatched junction bases: 0. CDR3 DNA: TGTGCCAGTAGTATGCGGGGGAGCACAGATACGCAGTATTTT. Translated, it gives CASSMRGSTDTQYF.